This T cell receptor (beta chain) was identified in a study of blood T cells in healthy people across ages. Study-level information: About one barcoded beta molecule per two T cells was captured by template switching. Notes on the study in general: Roughly linearly, TCR beta diversity per million T cells fell as age increased. In the absence of known donor CMV status, changes in expanded clonotypes were possibly confounded.

For this clonotype: Its target is unknown.

Using a J-beta primer mix together with a sample-barcoded 5' primer, a second PCR was run for roughly 7 to 12 cycles. Any given sample supplied a minimum of 2.5 million CDR3-containing paired-end reads. TCRdb reanalysed the 5' RACE reads using MiXCR and keeps one entry per CDR3 protein. The data show about 1.8 million distinct CDR3 sequences, with about 49% seen just once and over 2% held by the top ten. CDR1 is ENHRY, CDR2 SYGVKD, per germline. With 3 bases removed from V and 4 bases from J, the gap between germline ends came to 4 bases. CDR3 length: 13 residues. This sequence originates from a woman aged 40 to 50 in good health. The chain uses TRBV10-3 and TRBJ2-6; D gene ambiguous. Material: blood. The CDR3 bases are TGTGCCATCAGTGAATCCGGGGCCAACGTCCTGACTTTC. It encodes CAISESGANVLTF.